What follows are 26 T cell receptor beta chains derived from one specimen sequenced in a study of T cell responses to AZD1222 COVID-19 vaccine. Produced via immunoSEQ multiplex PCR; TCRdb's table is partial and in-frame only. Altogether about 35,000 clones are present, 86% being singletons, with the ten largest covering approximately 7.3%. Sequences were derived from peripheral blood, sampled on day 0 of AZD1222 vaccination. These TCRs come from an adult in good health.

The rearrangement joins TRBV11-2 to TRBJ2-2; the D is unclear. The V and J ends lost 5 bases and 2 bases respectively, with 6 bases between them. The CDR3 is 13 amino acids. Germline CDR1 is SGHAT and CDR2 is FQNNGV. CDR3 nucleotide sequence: TGTGCCAGCAGCCCCCTTAACACCGGGGAGCTGTTTTTT. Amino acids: CASSPLNTGELFF. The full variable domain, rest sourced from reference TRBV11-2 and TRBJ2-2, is EAGVAQSPRYKIIEKRQSVAFWCNPISGHATLYWYQQILGQGPKLLIQFQNNGVVDDSQLPKDRFSAERLKGVDSTLKIQPAKLEDSAVYLCASSPLNTGELFFGEGSRLTVL.

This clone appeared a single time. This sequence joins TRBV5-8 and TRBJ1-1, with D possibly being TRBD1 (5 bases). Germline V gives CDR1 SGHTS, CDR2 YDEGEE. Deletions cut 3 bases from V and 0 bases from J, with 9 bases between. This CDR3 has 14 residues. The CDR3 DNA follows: TGTGCCAGCAGCTGGGGGGTACTGAACACTGAAGCTTTCTTT. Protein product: CASSWGVLNTEAFF.

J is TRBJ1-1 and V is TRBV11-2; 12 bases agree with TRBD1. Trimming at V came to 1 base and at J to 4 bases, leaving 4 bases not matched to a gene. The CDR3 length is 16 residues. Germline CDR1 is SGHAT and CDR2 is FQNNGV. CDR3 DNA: TGTGCCAGCAGCTTAGTGGGACAGGGGGCGGCCACTGAAGCTTTCTTT. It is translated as CASSLVGQGAATEAFF.

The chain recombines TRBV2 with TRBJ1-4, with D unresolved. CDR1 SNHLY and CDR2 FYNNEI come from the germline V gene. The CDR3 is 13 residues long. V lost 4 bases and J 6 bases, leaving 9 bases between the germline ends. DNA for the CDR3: TGTGCCAGCAGTGGAGGGAGGGATGAAAAACTGTTTTTT. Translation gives CASSGGRDEKLFF.

This CDR3 is CASSLRTGGNTEAFF. The DNA of the CDR3 is TGTGCCAGCAGTTTAAGGACAGGGGGTAACACTGAAGCTTTCTTT. V usage is TRBV27 and J usage is TRBJ1-1, with 10 bases that match TRBD1. Germline values: CDR1 MNHEY, CDR2 SMNVEV (reference sequence). The CDR3 has 15 amino acids. V gave up 2 bases and J gave up 2 bases; unmatched junction bases: 2.

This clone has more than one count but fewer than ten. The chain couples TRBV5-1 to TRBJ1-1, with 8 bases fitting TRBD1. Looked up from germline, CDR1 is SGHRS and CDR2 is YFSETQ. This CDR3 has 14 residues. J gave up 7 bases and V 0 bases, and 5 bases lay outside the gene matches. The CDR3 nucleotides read TGCGCCAGCAGCTTGGGACAGGGGATTAGTGAAGCTTTCTTT. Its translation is CASSLGQGISEAFF.

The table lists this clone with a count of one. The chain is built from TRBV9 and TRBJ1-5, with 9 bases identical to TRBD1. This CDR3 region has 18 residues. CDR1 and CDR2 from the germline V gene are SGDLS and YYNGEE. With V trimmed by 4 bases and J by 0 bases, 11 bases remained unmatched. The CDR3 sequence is CASSSRDRESHSNQPQHF. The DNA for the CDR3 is TGTGCCAGCAGCTCCCGGGACAGGGAGTCCCATAGCAATCAGCCCCAGCATTTT.

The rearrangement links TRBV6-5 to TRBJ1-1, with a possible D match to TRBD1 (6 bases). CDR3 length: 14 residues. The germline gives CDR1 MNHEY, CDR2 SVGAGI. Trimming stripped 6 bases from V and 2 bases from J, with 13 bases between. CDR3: CASSLGDTNTEAFF. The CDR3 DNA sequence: TGTGCCAGCAGCCTTGGGGACACCAACACTGAAGCTTTCTTT.

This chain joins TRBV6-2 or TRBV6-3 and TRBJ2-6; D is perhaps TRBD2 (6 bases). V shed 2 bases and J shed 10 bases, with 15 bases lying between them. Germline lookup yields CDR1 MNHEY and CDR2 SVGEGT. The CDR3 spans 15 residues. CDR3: CASSYGGTGKNVLTF. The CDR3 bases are TGTGCCAGCAGTTACGGGGGGACCGGGAAGAACGTCCTGACTTTC.

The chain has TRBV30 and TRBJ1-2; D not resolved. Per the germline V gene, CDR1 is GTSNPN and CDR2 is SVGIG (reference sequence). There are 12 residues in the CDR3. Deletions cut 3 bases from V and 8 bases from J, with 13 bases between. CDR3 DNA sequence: TGTGCCTGGAGCCAAGGGCTAGGGGGCTACACCTTC. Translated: CAWSQGLGGYTF.

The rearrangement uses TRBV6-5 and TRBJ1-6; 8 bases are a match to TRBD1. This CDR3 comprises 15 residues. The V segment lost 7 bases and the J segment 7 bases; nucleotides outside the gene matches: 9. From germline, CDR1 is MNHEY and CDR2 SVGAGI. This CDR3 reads CASNPMTGDNSPLHF. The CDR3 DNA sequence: TGTGCCAGCAACCCAATGACAGGGGACAATTCACCCCTCCACTTT.

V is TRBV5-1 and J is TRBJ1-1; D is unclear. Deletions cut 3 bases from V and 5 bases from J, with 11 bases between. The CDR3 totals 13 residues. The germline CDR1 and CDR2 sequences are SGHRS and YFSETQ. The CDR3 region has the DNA TGCGCCAGCAGCTATTCGGCCGGGACTGAAGCTTTCTTT. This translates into CASSYSAGTEAFF.

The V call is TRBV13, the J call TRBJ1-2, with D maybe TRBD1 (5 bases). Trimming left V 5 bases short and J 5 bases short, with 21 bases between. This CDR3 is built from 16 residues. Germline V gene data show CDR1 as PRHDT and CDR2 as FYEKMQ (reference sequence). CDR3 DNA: TGTGCCAGCAGCCCCGGCTATGGGTTCAAGGGGTATGGCTACACCTTC. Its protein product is CASSPGYGFKGYGYTF.

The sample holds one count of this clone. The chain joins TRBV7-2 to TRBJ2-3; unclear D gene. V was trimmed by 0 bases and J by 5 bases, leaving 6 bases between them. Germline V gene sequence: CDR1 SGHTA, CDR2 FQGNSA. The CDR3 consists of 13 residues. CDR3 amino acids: CASSLAQIDTQYF. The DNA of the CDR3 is TGTGCCAGCAGCTTAGCGCAGATAGATACGCAGTATTTT.

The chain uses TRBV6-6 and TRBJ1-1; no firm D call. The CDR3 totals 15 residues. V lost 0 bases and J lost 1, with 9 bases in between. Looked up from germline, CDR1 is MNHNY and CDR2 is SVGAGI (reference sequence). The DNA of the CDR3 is TGTGCCAGCAGTTACTCGAAAGGTTCGAACACTGAAGCTTTCTTT. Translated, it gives CASSYSKGSNTEAFF.

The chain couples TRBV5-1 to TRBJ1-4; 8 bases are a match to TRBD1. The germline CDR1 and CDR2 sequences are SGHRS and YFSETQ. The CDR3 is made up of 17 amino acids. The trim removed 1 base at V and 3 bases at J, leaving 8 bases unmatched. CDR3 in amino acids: CASSLKVQGASNEKLFF. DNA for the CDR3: TGCGCCAGCAGCTTGAAGGTGCAGGGGGCTTCTAATGAAAAACTGTTTTTT.

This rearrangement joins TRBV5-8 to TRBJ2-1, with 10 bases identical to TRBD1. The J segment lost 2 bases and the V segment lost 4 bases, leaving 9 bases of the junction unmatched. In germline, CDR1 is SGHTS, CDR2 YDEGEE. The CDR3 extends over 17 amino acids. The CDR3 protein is CASSVVIGTGAYNEQFF. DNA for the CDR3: TGTGCCAGCAGCGTGGTGATAGGGACAGGGGCCTACAATGAGCAGTTCTTC.

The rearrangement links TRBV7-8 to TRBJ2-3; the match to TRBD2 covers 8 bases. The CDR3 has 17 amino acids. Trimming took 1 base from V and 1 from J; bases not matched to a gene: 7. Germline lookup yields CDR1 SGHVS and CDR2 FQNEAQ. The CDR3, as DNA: TGTGCCAGCAGCTTAGTCCCCGGGACTAGGGGCACAGATACGCAGTATTTT. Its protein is CASSLVPGTRGTDTQYF.

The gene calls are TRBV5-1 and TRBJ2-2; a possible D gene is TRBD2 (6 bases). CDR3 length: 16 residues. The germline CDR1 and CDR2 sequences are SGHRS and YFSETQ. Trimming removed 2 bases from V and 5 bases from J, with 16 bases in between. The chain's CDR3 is CASSLGGNYITGELFF. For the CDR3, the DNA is TGCGCCAGCAGCTTAGGCGGGAACTATATAACCGGGGAGCTGTTTTTT.

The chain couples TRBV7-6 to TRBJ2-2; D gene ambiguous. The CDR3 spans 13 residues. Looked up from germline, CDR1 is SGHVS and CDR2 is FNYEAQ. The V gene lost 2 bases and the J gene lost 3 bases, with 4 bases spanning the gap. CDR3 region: CASSLRDTGELFF. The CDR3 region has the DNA TGTGCCAGCAGCTTACGGGACACCGGGGAGCTGTTTTTT.

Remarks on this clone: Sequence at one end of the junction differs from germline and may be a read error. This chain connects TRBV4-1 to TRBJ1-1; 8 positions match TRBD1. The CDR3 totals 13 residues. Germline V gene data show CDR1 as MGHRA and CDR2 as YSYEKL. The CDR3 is CASSKDRGFASFF. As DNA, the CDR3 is TGCGCCAGCAGCAAAGACAGGGGATTCGCATCTTTCTTT.

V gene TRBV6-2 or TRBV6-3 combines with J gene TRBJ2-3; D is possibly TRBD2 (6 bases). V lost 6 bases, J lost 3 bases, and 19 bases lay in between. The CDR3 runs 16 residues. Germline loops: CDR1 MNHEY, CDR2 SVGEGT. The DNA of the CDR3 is TGTGCCAGCAGCTCTCCGATTGGGGGGATGACAGATACGCAGTATTTT. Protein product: CASSSPIGGMTDTQYF.

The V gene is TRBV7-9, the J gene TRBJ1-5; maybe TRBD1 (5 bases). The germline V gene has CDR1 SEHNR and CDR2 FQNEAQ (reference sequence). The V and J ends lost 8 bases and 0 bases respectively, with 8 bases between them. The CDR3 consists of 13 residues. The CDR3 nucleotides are TGTGCCAGCTGGGACTATAGCAATCAGCCCCAGCATTTT. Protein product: CASWDYSNQPQHF.

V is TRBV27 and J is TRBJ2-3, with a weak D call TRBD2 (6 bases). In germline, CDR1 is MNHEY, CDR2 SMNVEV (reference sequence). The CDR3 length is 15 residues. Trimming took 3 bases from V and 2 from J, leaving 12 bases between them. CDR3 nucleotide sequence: TGTGCCAGCAGTTTGGAGGGACTCGACACAGATACGCAGTATTTT. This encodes CASSLEGLDTDTQYF.

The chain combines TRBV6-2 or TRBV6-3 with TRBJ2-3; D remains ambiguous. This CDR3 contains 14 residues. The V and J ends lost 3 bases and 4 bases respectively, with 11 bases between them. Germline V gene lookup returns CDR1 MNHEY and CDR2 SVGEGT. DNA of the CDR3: TGTGCCAGCAGTTATTCGGGCGTCGCAGATACGCAGTATTTT. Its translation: CASSYSGVADTQYF.

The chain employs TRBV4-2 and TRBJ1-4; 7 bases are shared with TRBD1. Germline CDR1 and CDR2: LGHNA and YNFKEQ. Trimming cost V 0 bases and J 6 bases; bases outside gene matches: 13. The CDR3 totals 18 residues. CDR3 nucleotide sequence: TGTGCCAGCAGCCAAGATGGGGGGCTGACAGGGAGGCATGAAAAACTGTTTTTT. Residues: CASSQDGGLTGRHEKLFF.